This TCR beta chain is drawn from a study of memory CD4+ T cells and cytomegalovirus serostatus. The sort gate was single viable CD3+CD4+CD8-CD45RO+ cells for memory CD4+ T cells. Serostatus was set by detecting CMV pp150, pp28, p38, p52 IgG. CD4+ T cells were isolated by positive magnetic selection. General study points: CD4+ memory repertoires contained about two fifths of the roughly 150 reported CMV TCRbeta sequences. Repertoires predicted CMV serostatus with median bootstrapped AUC of roughly 0.96.

Sequencing was performed with immunoSEQ multiplex PCR; in TCRdb, only in-frame clones are kept and a portion is missing. Among just under 65,000 clones listed, approximately 77% were seen once. Trimming took 0 bases from V and 9 from J; bases not matched to a gene: 5. From germline, CDR1 is MGHRA and CDR2 YSYEKL. The CDR3 loop spans 15 amino acids. As concerns this clone: Its antigen remains unidentified.

This clonotype was obtained from an adult in good health and CMV-seronegative. Material: memory CD4+ T cells from blood. J is TRBJ2-3 and V is TRBV4-1; TRBD2 aligns across 11 bases. The CDR3 loop is CASSQDYGTSGTQYF. The CDR3 DNA sequence: TGCGCCAGCAGCCAAGACTACGGGACTAGCGGAACGCAGTATTTT.